This is a list of T cell receptor beta chains from one sample in a study of regulatory T cells in long-lasting Graves disease. MiXCR, applied by TCRdb to the multiplex PCR reads, yields one record per CDR3 protein. This table holds approximately 270,000 distinct CDR3 sequences, around a sixth found once. In addition, the sample was reused for a study of T cells in Graves' hyperthyroidism and ophthalmopathy.

The source was peripheral blood mononuclear cells (PBMCs), collected at new diagnosis, from a patient treated with antithyroid drugs. Receptors were obtained from a woman aged 25 to 39 with Graves disease. The CDR3 runs from the conserved cysteine through the conserved F or W. The D gene is left open where the match is weak. The size field is filled for only some rows; it gives once, few, many or a size class.

>TRBV9|.|few|TRBJ2-2
CASSVEWGGATGELFF
TGTGCCAGCAGCGTAGAATGGGGGGGCGCGACCGGGGAGCTGTTTTTT
>TRBV6-2/TRBV6-3|.|many|TRBJ1-2
CASSYPLEPSPNYGYTF
TGTGCCAGCAGTTACCCGCTGGAGCCGTCGCCTAACTATGGCTACACCTTC
>TRBV11-1|.|once|TRBJ1-1
CASSLAGHLNTEAFF
TGTGCCAGCAGCTTAGCGGGACACCTAAACACTGAAGCTTTCTTT
>TRBV4-1|.|many|TRBJ2-5
CASSQKGGVGGGPKETQYF
TGCGCCAGCAGCCAAAAGGGGGGGGTCGGCGGGGGACCGAAAGAGACCCAGTACTTC
>TRBV2|TRBD2|.|TRBJ2-1
CASSPSLAGGRNEQFF
TGTGCCAGCTCACCATCCCTAGCGGGGGGGCGTAATGAGCAGTTCTTC
>TRBV12-3/TRBV12-4|.|many|TRBJ1-2
CASSLGQTTLYGYTF
TGTGCCAGCAGTTTAGGACAGACAACCCTCTATGGCTACACCTTC
>TRBV7-8|.|many|TRBJ2-2
CASSLDGVTGELFF
TGTGCCAGCAGCTTAGACGGGGTCACCGGGGAGCTGTTTTTT
>TRBV6-2/TRBV6-3|TRBD1|many|TRBJ2-2
CASSYGTVNTGELFF
TGTGCCAGCAGCTACGGGACAGTAAACACCGGGGAGCTGTTTTTT
>TRBV20-1|TRBD2|many|TRBJ2-5
CSARGAGEETQYF
TGCAGTGCTAGAGGAGCGGGGGAAGAGACCCAGTACTTC
>TRBV6-5|TRBD1|many|TRBJ2-5
CASSPRPTGGLETQYF
TGTGCCAGCAGCCCAAGGCCCACAGGGGGTTTAGAGACCCAGTACTTC
>TRBV20-1|.|many|TRBJ1-5
CSASSRGSLGNQPQHF
TGCAGTGCCTCCTCCAGGGGATCTTTGGGCAATCAGCCCCAGCATTTT
>TRBV5-8|TRBD1|many|TRBJ1-5
CASSINRGPSNQPQHF
TGTGCCAGCAGCATAAACAGGGGGCCGAGCAATCAGCCCCAGCATTTT
>TRBV5-1|.|many|TRBJ1-1
CASSLTGFGGTEAFF
TGCGCCAGCAGCTTGACAGGGTTTGGGGGCACTGAAGCTTTCTTT
>TRBV10-3|TRBD2|few|TRBJ2-5
CAISEWERGGQETQYF
TGTGCCATCAGTGAGTGGGAGCGGGGGGGCCAAGAGACCCAGTACTTC
>TRBV7-2|.|many|TRBJ1-4
CASRNSGDEKLFF
TGTGCCAGCAGGAACTCGGGCGATGAAAAACTGTTTTTT
>TRBV5-1|TRBD1|many|TRBJ1-1
CASSLSKTGQGKAFF
TGCGCCAGCAGCTTGTCAAAAACTGGACAGGGGAAGGCTTTCTTT
>TRBV15|.|many|TRBJ1-3
CATSRDRGRRNTIYF
TGTGCCACCAGCAGAGATCGGGGGAGACGAAACACCATATATTTT
>TRBV5-1|.|many|TRBJ2-3
CASSLPAEAADTQYF
TGCGCCAGCAGCTTGCCAGCGGAGGCGGCAGATACGCAGTATTTT
>TRBV5-4|.|many|TRBJ1-1
CASSLAETEAFF
TGTGCCAGCAGCTTGGCAGAAACTGAAGCTTTCTTT
>TRBV7-9|TRBD1|many|TRBJ1-5
CASSLEGARNQPQHF
TGTGCCAGCAGCCTAGAGGGGGCGCGCAATCAGCCCCAGCATTTT
>TRBV20-1|.|many|TRBJ2-1
CSARGEAYNEQFF
TGCAGTGCTAGAGGGGAAGCCTACAATGAGCAGTTCTTC
>TRBV19|.|.|TRBJ1-5
CASSTSSGSNQPQHF
TGTGCCAGTAGTACATCCTCGGGGTCGAATCAGCCCCAGCATTTT
>TRBV5-1|.|many|TRBJ2-7
CASSLPGSPHSYEQYF
TGTGCCAGCAGCTTACCGGGATCCCCACACTCCTACGAGCAGTACTTC
>TRBV5-1|TRBD1|many|TRBJ1-1
CASSRTGDAEAFF
TGTGCCAGCAGCCGGACAGGGGACGCTGAAGCTTTCTTT
>TRBV11-3|.|.|TRBJ2-2
CASSSGLSTGELFF
TGTGCCAGCAGCTCGGGACTGAGCACCGGGGAGCTGTTTTTT
>TRBV5-1|.|many|TRBJ2-3
CASSLAGQRYQNTQYF
TGCGCCAGCAGCTTGGCGGGCCAAAGATACCAAAATACGCAGTATTTT
>TRBV18|TRBD1|many|TRBJ1-5
CATALGQGDQPQHF
TGTGCCACCGCTCTGGGACAGGGGGATCAGCCCCAGCATTTT
>TRBV12-3/TRBV12-4|.|many|TRBJ1-1
CASSLFGQGTEAFF
TGTGCCAGCAGTTTATTTGGGCAGGGCACTGAAGCTTTCTTT
>TRBV7-9|.|many|TRBJ2-2
CASSSYRGGTTGELFF
TGTGCCAGCAGTAGCTACAGGGGCGGGACCACCGGGGAGCTGTTTTTT
>TRBV30|TRBD2|.|TRBJ2-1
CAWSGLAGSYNEQFF
TGTGCCTGGAGTGGACTAGCGGGTTCTTACAATGAGCAGTTCTTC
>TRBV25-1|.|many|TRBJ2-1
CASSLTRVSYNEQFF
TGTGCCAGCAGCCTGACCAGGGTTTCCTACAATGAGCAGTTCTTC
>TRBV9|.|many|TRBJ1-5
CASSVDAGQPQHF
TGTGCCAGCAGCGTAGATGCTGGACAGCCCCAGCATTTT
>TRBV5-1|TRBD1|.|TRBJ2-7
CASGTGDRSSYEQYF
TGCGCCAGCGGAACCGGGGACAGGTCATCCTACGAGCAGTACTTC
>TRBV6-5|TRBD1|many|TRBJ1-1
CASSYPGQVDTEAFF
TGTGCCAGCAGTTACCCGGGACAGGTAGACACTGAAGCTTTCTTT
>TRBV20-1|.|many|TRBJ1-5
CSARDSGNIDSNQPQHF
TGCAGTGCTAGAGACTCCGGAAATATTGACAGCAATCAGCCCCAGCATTTT
>TRBV11-3|.|many|TRBJ2-3
CASSLEDTDTQYF
TGTGCCAGCAGCTTGGAAGACACAGATACGCAGTATTTT
>TRBV29-1|.|.|TRBJ1-3
CSVSQIGGFSGNTIYF
TGCAGCGTTAGTCAAATTGGGGGATTCTCTGGAAACACCATATATTTT
>TRBV4-3|TRBD1|.|TRBJ1-2
CASSQDHAGGRPHYGYTF
TGCGCCAGCAGCCAAGATCACGCAGGGGGCCGGCCTCATTATGGCTACACCTTC
>TRBV3-1|.|few|TRBJ2-6
CASSQRPPGANVLTF
TGTGCCAGCAGCCAACGGCCCCCTGGGGCCAACGTCCTGACTTTC
>TRBV4-1|.|few|TRBJ1-3
CASSYRDFKAGNTIYF
TGCGCCAGCAGCTATAGGGACTTCAAGGCGGGAAACACCATATATTTT